This TCR beta chain was retrieved from a study of PD-1 blockade in classical Hodgkin lymphoma. Sequencing was performed with immunoSEQ multiplex PCR; in TCRdb, only in-frame clones are kept and a portion is missing. The table records about 22,000 clones, 65% to 80% of them present only once. Study-wide points: At C4D1, TCR diversity had climbed significantly for CD4+ cells, though not for CD8+ cells. With respect to the repertoire differences, their causes, possibly disease activity or prior therapy, remain undefined. Patients who responded completely had about the same baseline diversity as newly diagnosed patients.

The CDR3 length is 19 residues. V lost 1 base, J lost 2 bases, and 11 bases stayed unmatched. Germline V gene lookup returns CDR1 SGHAT and CDR2 FQNNGV. Time point denoted: cycle 4 day 1 (C4D1), after about 6 weeks of nivolumab. Every patient had relapsed following autologous stem cell transplantation, and cohorts differed in brentuximab vedotin exposure. With magnetic negative selection, CD4+ T cells were purified from PBMCs that had been thawed. With respect to this clone: As yet, its antigen is unknown.

V gene TRBV11-2 combines with J gene TRBJ2-3, with 11 bases that match TRBD1. The clonotype originates from a human donor with classical Hodgkin lymphoma. Sample: CD4+ T cells from blood, taken before the fourth cycle of nivolumab. In nucleotides, the CDR3 is TGTGCCAGCAGCTTAGGTGGTAGGACAGGGGGCATAGACACAGATACGCAGTATTTT. Its translation is CASSLGGRTGGIDTDTQYF. The full variable domain, completed using reference TRBV11-2 and TRBJ2-3, is EAGVAQSPRYKIIEKRQSVAFWCNPISGHATLYWYQQILGQGPKLLIQFQNNGVVDDSQLPKDRFSAERLKGVDSTLKIQPAKLEDSAVYLCASSLGGRTGGIDTDTQYFGPGTRLTVL.